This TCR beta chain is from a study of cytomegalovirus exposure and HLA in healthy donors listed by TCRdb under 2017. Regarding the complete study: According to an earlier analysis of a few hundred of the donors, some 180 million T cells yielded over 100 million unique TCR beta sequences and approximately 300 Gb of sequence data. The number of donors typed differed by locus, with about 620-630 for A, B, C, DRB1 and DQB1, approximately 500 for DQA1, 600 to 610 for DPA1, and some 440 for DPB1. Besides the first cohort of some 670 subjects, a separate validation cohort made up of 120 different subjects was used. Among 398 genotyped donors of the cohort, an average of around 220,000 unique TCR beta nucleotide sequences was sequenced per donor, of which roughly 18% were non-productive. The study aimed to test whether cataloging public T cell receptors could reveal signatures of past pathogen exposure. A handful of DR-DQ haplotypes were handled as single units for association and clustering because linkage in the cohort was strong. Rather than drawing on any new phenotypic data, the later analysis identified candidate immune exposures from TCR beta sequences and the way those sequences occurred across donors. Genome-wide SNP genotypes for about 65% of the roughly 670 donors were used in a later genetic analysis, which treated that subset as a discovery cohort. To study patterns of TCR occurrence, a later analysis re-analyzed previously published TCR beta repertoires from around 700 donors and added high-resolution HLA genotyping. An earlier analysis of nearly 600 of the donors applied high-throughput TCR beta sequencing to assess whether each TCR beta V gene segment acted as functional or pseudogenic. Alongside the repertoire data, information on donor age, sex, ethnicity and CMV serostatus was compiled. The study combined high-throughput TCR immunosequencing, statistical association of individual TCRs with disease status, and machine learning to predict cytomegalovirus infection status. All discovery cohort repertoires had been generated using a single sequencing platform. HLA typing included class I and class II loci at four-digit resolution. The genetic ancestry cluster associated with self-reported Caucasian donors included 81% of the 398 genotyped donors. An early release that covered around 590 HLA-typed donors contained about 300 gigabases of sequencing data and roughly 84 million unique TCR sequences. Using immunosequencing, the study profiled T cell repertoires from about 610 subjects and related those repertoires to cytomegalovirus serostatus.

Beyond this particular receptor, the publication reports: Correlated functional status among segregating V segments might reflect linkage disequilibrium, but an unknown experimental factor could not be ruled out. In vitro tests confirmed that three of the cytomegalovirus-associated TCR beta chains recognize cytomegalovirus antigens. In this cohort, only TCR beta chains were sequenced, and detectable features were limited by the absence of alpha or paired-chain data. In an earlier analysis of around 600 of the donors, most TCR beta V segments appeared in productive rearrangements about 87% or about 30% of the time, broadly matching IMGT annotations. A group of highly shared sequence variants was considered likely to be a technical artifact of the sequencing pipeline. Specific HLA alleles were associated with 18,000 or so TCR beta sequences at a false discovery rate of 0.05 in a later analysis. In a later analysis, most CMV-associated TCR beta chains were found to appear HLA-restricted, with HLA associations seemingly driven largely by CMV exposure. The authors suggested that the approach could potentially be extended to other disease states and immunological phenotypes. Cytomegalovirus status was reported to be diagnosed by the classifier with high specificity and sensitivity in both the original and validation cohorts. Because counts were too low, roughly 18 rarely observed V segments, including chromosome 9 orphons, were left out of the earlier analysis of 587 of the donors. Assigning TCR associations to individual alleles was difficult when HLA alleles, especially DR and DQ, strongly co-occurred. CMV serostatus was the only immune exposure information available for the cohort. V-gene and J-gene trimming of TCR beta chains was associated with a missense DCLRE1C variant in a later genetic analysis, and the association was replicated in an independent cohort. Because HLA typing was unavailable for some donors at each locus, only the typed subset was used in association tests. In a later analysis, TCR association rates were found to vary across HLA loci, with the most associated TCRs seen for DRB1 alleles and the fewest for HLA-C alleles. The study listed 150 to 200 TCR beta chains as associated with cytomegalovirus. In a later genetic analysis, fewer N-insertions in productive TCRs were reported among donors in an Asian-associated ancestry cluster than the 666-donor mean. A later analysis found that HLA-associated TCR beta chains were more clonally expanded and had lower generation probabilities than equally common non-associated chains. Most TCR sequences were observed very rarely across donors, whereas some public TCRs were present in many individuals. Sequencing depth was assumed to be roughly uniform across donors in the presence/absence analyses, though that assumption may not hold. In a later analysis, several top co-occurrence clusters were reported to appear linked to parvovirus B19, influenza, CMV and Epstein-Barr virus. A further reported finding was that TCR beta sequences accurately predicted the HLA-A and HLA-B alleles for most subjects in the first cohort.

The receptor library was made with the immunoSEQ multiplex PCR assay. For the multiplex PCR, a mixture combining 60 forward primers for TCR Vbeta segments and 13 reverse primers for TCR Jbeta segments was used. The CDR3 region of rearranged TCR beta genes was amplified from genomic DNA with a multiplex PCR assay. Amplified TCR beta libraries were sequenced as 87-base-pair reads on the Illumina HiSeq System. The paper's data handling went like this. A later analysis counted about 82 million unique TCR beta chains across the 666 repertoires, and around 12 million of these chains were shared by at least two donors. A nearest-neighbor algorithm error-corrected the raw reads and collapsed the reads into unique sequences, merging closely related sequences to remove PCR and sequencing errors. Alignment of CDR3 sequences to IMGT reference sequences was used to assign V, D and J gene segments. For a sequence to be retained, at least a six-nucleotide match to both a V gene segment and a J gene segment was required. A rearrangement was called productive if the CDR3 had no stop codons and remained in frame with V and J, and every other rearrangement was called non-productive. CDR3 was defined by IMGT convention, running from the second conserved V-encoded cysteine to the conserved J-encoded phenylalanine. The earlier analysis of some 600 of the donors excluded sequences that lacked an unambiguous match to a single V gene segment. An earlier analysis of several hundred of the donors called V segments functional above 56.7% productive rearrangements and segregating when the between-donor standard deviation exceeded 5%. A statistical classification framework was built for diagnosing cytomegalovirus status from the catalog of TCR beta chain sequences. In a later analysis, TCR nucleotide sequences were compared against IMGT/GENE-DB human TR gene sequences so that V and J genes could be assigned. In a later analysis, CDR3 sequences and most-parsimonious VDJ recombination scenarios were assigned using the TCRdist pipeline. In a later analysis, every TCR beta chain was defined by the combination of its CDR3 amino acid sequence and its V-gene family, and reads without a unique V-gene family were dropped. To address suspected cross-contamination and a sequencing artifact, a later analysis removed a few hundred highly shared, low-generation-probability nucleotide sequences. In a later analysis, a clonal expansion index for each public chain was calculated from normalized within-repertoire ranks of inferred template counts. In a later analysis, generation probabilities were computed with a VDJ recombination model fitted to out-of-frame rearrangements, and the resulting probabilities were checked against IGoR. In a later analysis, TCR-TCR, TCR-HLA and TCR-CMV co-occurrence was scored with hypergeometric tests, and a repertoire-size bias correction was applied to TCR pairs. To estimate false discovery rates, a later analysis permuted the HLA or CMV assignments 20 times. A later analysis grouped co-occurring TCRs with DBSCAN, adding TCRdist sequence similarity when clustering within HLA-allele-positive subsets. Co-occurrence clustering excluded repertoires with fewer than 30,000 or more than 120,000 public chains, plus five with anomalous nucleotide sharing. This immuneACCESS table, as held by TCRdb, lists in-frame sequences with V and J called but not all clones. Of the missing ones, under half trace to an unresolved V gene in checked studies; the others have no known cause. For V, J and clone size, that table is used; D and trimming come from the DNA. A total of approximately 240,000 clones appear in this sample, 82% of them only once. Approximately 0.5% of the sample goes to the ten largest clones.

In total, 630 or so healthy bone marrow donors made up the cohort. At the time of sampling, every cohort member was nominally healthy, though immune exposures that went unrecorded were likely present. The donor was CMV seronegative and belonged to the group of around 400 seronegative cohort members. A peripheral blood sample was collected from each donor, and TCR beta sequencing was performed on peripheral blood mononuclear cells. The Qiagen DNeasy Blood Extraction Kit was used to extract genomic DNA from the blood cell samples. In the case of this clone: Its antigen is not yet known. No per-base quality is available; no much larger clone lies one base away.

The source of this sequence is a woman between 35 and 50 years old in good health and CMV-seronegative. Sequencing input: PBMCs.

The sequence in DNA is TGCGCCAGCAGTGGGCCCGGGGAGAACACTGAAGCTTTCTTT. This yields the protein CASSGPGENTEAFF. The rearrangement joined TRBV10-1 to TRBJ1-1; no D segment can be confidently identified. Inclusive of the bounding cysteine and phenylalanine, the CDR3 is 14 residues long. The retained sequence is limited to the CDR3, 42 bases, with the frame set at the first base. Per the germline V gene (reference sequence), WNHNN is the CDR1 and SYGVQD is the CDR2. The germline ends are 10 bases apart after V is trimmed by 4 bases and J by 1 base.